This T cell receptor beta chain is drawn from a study of blood T cell repertoires in COVID-19. Study details: Acute-phase and convalescent COVID-19 samples originated in the United States, Italy and Spain.

Cohort 3 donors counted as recovered after two negative PCRs, clearance, or resolved symptoms. The V segment lost 1 base and the J segment 7 bases; nucleotides outside the gene matches: 19. The CDR3 has 18 residues. Germline CDR1 SGHRS, CDR2 YFSETQ. TCRdb's copy holds only in-frame clones and misses some; the assay was immunoSEQ multiplex PCR. Of 270,000 or so clones listed, more than 75% are singletons. The rearrangement links TRBV5-1 to TRBJ2-7; 8 bases line up with TRBD1. The clonotype was recovered from a woman under 30 who had recovered from COVID-19. The source material was PBMCs or T cells enriched from blood (not recorded which). The CDR3 bases are TGCGCCAGCAGCTTGTGGTCACAGGGGGACATCTTCGGAGGGGAGCAGTACTTC. Translated: CASSLWSQGDIFGGEQYF.